This TCR beta chain was captured by sequencing in a study of shared clonotypes between healthy human individuals. Notes on the study in general: Sampling used blood alone; tissue repertoires probably differ. What naive subsets generally showed was a larger estimated richness than memory subsets showed.

The CDR3 has 13 residues. In germline, CDR1 is ENHRY, CDR2 SYGVKD. Some clones are missing from TCRdb's copy, which holds only in-frame ones; the method was immunoSEQ multiplex PCR. This repertoire shows around 2.1 million clones, nearly 97% found once; its top ten account for less than 0.15%. As regards this clone: Its antigen is still unknown. One end of the junction does not line up with germline, which may come from a read error.

Sample: naive CD4+ T cells sorted from blood. As to subset: CD45RA+ positively selected. This sequence was found in a man younger than 30 in good health. V usage is TRBV10-3 and J usage is TRBJ2-5, with D unclear. The DNA of the CDR3 is TGTGCCAGCAGTCCTATCCGCCAAGAGACCCAGTACTTC. Translated, it gives CASSPIRQETQYF.